Listed below are T cell receptor beta chains from one sample, sequenced in a study of blood T cell repertoires in COVID-19. The table came from immunoSEQ multiplex PCR; TCRdb's copy has only in-frame clones and leaves some out. The table lists roughly 100,000 clones, about 90% of them singletons. The source material was peripheral blood. These receptors were taken from a human donor in a cohort sampled during active COVID-19. Both conserved end residues are part of each CDR3. The D gene is left open where the match is weak. The size field is filled for only some rows; it gives once, few, many or a size class.

J gene | V gene | clone size | D gene | CDR3 protein
TRBJ2-7 | TRBV7-2 | - | TRBD2 | CASSSTSGKRYDEQYF
TRBJ2-5 | TRBV4-3 | - | - | CASSQDGRRETQYF
TRBJ2-3 | TRBV7-9 | - | TRBD2 | CASSLRTSGTDTQYF
TRBJ1-5 | TRBV6-2/TRBV6-3 | many | TRBD1 | CASSYTGQGNQPQHF
TRBJ2-1 | TRBV5-4 | - | - | CASSYGHNEQFF
TRBJ2-2 | TRBV27 | once | TRBD1 | CASSSPRGPDTGELFF
TRBJ1-3 | TRBV15 | - | - | CATSRDRAGNTIYF
TRBJ1-1 | TRBV10-3 | - | - | CAIGRASMNTEAFF
TRBJ1-5 | TRBV5-1 | - | TRBD1 | CASSLGTDFSNQPQHF
TRBJ1-5 | TRBV10-3 | - | TRBD1 | CAISGADRGNQPQHF
TRBJ2-1 | TRBV5-1 | - | TRBD2 | CASSQLAGRQFF
TRBJ2-7 | TRBV15 | once | - | CATSSRTGSPYEQYF
TRBJ2-5 | TRBV5-1 | - | - | CASSLGLEETQYF
TRBJ1-5 | TRBV7-2 | - | - | CASSPTGGDNQPQHF
TRBJ2-3 | TRBV5-4 | - | TRBD2 | CASSSSAGGTDTQYF
TRBJ2-2 | TRBV18 | - | - | CASSRSSPGGHTGELFF
TRBJ2-7 | TRBV14 | - | TRBD2 | CASSQELAGEREQYF
TRBJ2-1 | TRBV18 | - | TRBD1 | CASSTGIRTGRKNEQFF
TRBJ2-1 | TRBV7-9 | - | - | CASSLDGPRGVSYNEQFF
TRBJ2-7 | TRBV7-3 | once | - | CASSLSGASYEQYF
TRBJ2-5 | TRBV30 | - | TRBD1 | CAWDFTNRGAETQYF
TRBJ2-3 | TRBV5-1 | - | TRBD2 | CASSLAGGLDTQYF
TRBJ1-4 | TRBV6-5 | - | - | CASSYSPGMSEKLFF
TRBJ1-2 | TRBV29-1 | few | - | CSGRGKDGYTF
TRBJ1-4 | TRBV12-5 | - | - | CASGYPGTSTRGNEKLFF
TRBJ2-7 | TRBV6-5 | few | TRBD1 | CASRKGQYYEQYF
TRBJ2-7 | TRBV19 | once | TRBD1 | CASSVQGELLYEQYF
TRBJ2-7 | TRBV2 | - | - | CASSEVGEIHEQYF
TRBJ2-3 | TRBV7-6 | - | TRBD2 | CASSNFGASGRTDTQYF
TRBJ2-1 | TRBV4-1 | - | TRBD2 | CASSRTGTSGVPSSYNEQFF
TRBJ2-5 | TRBV3-1/TRBV3-2 | - | - | CASSHSVQETQYF
TRBJ2-5 | TRBV6-5 | - | - | CASSYSGGETQYF
TRBJ1-2 | TRBV2 | - | TRBD1 | CASSVGQGIDGYTF
TRBJ2-1 | TRBV5-1 | few | TRBD2 | CASSLVVAGVLFF
TRBJ1-2 | TRBV6-5 | - | - | CASRDTGNGYTF
TRBJ2-7 | TRBV5-6 | few | - | CASSSQGPRSYEQYF